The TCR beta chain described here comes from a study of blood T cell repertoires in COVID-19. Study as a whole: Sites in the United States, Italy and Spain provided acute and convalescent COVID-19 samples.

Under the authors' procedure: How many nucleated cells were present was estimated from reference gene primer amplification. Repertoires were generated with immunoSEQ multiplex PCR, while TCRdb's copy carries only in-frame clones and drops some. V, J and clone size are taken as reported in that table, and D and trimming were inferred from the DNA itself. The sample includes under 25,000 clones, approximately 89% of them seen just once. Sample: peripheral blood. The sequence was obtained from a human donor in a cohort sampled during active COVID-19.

The CDR3 region is CASSGASGAKNIQYF. CDR3 sequence (DNA): TGTGCCAGCAGTGGGGCGAGTGGGGCCAAAAACATTCAGTACTTC. The V and J genes are TRBV2 and TRBJ2-4; D unclear. The CDR3 sequence is 15 residues long. Per the germline V gene, CDR1 is SNHLY and CDR2 is FYNNEI. Trimming took 4 bases from V and 1 from J, leaving 11 bases between them.